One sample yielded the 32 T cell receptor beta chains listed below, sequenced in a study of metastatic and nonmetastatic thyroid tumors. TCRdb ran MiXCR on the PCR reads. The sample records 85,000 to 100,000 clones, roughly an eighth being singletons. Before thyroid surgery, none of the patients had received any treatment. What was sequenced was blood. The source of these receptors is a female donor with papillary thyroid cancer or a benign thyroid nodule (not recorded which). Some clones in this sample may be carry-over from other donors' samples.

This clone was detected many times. The CDR3 DNA follows: TGCGCCAGCAGCTTGGGCGCAGGGAGAAACACTGAAGCTTTCTTT. Translated, it gives CASSLGAGRNTEAFF. The chain employs TRBV5-1 and TRBJ1-1, with D perhaps TRBD1 (5 bases). In germline, CDR1 is SGHRS, CDR2 YFSETQ. This CDR3 is 15 amino acids long. Trimming left V 0 bases short and J 2 bases short, with 11 bases between. The whole variable domain, filled in from reference TRBV5-1 and TRBJ1-1, reads KAGVTQTPRYLIKTRGQQVTLSCSPISGHRSVSWYQQTPGQGLQFLFEYFSETQRNKGNFPGRFSGRQFSNSRSEMNVSTLELGDSALYLCASSLGAGRNTEAFFGQGTRLTVV.

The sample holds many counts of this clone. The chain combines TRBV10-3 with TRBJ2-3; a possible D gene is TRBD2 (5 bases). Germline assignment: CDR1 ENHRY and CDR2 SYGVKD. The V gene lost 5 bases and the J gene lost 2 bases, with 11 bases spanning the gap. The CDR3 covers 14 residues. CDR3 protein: CAISIRDLTDTQYF. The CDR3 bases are TGTGCCATCAGTATCCGGGATCTCACAGATACGCAGTATTTT.

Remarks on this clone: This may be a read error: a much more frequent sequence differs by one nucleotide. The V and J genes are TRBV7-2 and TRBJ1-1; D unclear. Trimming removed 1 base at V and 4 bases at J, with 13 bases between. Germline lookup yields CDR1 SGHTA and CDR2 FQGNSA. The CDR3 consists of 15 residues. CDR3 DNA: TGTGCCAGCAGCTTAGTGCCAAGCCGAGGCACTGAAGCTTTCTTT. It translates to CASSLVPSRGTEAFF.

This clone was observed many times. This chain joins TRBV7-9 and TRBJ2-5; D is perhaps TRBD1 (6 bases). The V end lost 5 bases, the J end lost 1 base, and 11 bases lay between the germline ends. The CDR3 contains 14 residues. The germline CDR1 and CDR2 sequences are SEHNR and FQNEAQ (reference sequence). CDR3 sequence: CASSKQDSQETQYF. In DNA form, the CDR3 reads TGTGCCAGCAGCAAACAGGACAGCCAAGAGACCCAGTACTTC.

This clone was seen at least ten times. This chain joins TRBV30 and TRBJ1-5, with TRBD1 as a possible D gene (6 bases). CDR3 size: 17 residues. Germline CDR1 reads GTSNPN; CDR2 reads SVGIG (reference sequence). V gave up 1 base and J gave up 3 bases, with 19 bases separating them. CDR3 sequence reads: CAWSASRRTDFNQPQHF. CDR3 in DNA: TGTGCCTGGAGTGCCTCACGTCGGACAGATTTCAATCAGCCCCAGCATTTT. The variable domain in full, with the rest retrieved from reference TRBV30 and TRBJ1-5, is SQTIHQWPATLVQPVGSPLSLECTVEGTSNPNLYWYRQAAGRGLQLLFYSVGIGQISSEVPQNLSASRPQDRQFILSSKKLLLSDSGFYLCAWSASRRTDFNQPQHFGDGTRLSIL.

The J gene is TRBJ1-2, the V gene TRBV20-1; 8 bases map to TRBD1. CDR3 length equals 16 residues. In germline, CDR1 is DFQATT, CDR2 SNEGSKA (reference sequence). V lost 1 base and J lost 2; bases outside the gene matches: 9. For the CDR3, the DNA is TGCAGTGCTAGAGTACCGGGGACAGGCTTGAACTATGGCTACACCTTC. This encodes CSARVPGTGLNYGYTF.

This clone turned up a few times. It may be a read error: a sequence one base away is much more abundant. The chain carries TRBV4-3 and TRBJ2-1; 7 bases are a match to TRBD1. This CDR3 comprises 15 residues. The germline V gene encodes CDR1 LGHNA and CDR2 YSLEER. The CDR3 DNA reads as TGCGCCAGCAGCCATGATCCGGGACAGAGAAATGGGCAGTTCTTC. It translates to CASSHDPGQRNGQFF.

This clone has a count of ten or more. The CDR3 reads CASSDEASYNEQFF. The CDR3 region has the DNA TGTGCCAGCAGCGACGAAGCCTCCTACAATGAGCAGTTCTTC. V gene TRBV4-2 combines with J gene TRBJ2-1, with D hard to call. Germline-derived CDR1 and CDR2 are LGHNA and YNFKEQ. The germline V and J ends were trimmed by 5 bases and 0 bases, with 8 bases remaining between them. The CDR3 consists of 14 residues.

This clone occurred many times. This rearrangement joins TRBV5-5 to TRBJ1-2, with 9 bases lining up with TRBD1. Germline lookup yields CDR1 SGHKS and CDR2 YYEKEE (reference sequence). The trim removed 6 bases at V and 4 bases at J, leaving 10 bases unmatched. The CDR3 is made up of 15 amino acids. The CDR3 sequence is CASTTRQGEGYGYTF. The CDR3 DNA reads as TGTGCCAGCACTACAAGACAGGGGGAAGGCTATGGCTACACCTTC.

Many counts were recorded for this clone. The CDR3 DNA reads TGTGCCAGCAGGAGTACCGGGGAGCTGTTTTTT. The encoded protein is CASRSTGELFF. The chain employs TRBV28 and TRBJ2-2, with D hard to call. Trimming shortened V by 6 bases and J by 5 bases, and 4 bases separated the two germline ends. Germline loops: CDR1 MDHEN, CDR2 SYDVKM. The length of the CDR3 is 11 residues.

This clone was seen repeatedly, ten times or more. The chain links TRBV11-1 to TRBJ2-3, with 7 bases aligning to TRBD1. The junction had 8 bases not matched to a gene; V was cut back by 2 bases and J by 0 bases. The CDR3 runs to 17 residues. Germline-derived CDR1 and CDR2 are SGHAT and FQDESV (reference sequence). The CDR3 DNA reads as TGTGCCAGCAGCTTATTTCGGACAGGCCCTAGCACAGATACGCAGTATTTT. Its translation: CASSLFRTGPSTDTQYF.

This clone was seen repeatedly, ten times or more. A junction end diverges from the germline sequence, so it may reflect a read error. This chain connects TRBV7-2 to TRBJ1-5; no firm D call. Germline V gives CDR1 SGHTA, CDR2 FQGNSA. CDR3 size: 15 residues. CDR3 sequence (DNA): TGTGCCAGCAGCTTGACAAACACGGCCAATCGGCCCCAGCATTTT. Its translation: CASSLTNTANRPQHF.

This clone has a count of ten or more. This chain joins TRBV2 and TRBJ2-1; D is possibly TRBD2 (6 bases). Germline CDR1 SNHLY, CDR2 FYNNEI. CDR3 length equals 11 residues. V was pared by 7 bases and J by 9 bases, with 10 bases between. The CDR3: CASKEGAEQFF. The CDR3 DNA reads TGTGCCAGCAAGGAGGGCGCTGAGCAGTTCTTC. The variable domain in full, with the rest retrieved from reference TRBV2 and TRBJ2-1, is EPEVTQTPSHQVTQMGQEVILRCVPISNHLYFYWYRQILGQKVEFLVSFYNNEISEKSEIFDDQFSVERPDGSNFTLKIRSTKLEDSAMYFCASKEGAEQFFGPGTRLTVL.

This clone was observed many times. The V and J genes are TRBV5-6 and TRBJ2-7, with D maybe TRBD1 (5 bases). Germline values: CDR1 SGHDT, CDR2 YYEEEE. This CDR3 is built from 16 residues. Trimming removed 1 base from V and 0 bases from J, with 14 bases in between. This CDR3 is CASSLRRWGLSYEQYF. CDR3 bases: TGTGCCAGCAGCTTGCGGCGTTGGGGCCTCTCCTACGAGCAGTACTTC.

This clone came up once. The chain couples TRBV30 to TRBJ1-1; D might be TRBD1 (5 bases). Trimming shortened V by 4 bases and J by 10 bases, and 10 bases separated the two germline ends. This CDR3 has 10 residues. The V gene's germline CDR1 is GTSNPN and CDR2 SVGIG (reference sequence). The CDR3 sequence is CAWIGVVAFF. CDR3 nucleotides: TGTGCCTGGATAGGGGTTGTAGCTTTCTTT.

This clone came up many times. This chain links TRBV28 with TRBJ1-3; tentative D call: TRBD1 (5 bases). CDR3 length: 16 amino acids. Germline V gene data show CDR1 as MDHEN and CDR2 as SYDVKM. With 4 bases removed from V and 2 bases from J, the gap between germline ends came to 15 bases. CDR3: CASSSSGTQAGNTIYF. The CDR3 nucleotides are TGTGCCAGCAGTTCCTCCGGGACCCAGGCTGGAAACACCATATATTTT.

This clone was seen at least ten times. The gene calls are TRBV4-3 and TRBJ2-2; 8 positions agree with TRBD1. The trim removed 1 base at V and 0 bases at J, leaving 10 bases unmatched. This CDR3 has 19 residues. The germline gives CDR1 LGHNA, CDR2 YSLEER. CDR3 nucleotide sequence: TGCGCCAGCAGCCAAGCCAAGGTTGGGGGACAGGCGAACACCGGGGAGCTGTTTTTT. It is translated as CASSQAKVGGQANTGELFF.

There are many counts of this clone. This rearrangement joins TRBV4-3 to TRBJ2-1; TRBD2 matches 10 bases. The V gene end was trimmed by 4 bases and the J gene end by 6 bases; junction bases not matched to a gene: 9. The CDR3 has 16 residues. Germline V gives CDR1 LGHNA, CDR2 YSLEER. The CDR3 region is CASSRSGTSESNEQFF. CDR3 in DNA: TGCGCCAGCAGCCGCTCCGGGACTAGCGAGAGCAATGAGCAGTTCTTC.

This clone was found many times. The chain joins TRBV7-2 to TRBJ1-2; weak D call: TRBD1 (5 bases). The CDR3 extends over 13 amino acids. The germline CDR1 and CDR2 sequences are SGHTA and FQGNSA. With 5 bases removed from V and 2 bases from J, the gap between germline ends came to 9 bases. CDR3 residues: CASSPDKNYGYTF. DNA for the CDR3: TGTGCCAGCAGCCCGGACAAGAACTATGGCTACACCTTC.

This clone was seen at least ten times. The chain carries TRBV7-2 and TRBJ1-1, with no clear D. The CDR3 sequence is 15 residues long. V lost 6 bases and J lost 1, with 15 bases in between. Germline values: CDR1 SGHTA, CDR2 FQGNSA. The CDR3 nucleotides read TGTGCCAGCAGTCTAAGGCACAGAACGAACACTGAAGCTTTCTTT. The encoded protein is CASSLRHRTNTEAFF.

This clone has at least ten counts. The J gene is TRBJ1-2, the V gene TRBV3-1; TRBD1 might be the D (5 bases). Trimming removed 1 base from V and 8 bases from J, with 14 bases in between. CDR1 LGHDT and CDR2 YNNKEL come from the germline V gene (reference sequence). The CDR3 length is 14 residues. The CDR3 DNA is TGTGCCAGCAGCCAAGCGGCAGGGATTGGGGGCTACACCTTC. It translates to CASSQAAGIGGYTF.

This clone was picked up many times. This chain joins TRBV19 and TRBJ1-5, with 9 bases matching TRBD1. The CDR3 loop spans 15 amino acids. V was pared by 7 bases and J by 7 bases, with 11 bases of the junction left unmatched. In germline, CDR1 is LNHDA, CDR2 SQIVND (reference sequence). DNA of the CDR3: TGTGCCAGTACCCTTCACGGGGACAGGGCCCAGCCCCAGCATTTT. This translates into CASTLHGDRAQPQHF.

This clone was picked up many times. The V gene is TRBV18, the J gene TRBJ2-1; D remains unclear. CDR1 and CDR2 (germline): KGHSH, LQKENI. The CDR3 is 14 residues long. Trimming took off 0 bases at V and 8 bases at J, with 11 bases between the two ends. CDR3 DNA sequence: TGTGCCAGCTCACCACCGTGGCTCCTCCATGAGCAGTTCTTC. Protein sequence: CASSPPWLLHEQFF.

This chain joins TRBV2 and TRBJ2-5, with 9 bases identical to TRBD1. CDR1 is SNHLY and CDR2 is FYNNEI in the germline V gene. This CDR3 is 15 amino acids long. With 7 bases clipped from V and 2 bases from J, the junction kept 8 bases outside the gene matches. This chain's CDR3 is CASTWDREGQETQYF. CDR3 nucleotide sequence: TGTGCCAGCACTTGGGACAGGGAGGGTCAAGAGACCCAGTACTTC.

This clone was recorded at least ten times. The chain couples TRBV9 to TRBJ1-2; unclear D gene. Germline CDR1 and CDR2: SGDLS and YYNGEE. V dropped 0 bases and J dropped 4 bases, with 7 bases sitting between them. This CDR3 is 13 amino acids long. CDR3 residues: CASSVDPAYGYTF. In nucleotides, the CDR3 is TGTGCCAGCAGCGTAGATCCGGCCTATGGCTACACCTTC.

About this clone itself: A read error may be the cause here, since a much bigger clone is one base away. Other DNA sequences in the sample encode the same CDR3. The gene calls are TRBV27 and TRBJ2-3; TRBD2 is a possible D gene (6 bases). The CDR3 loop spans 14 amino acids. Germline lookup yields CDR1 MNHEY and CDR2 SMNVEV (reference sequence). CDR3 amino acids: CASSTRGGTDTQYF. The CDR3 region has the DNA TGTGCCAGCAGCACACGGGGAGGCACAGATACTCAGTATTTT.

CDR3 region: CSARAVSRDRHSYEQYF. As DNA, the CDR3 is TGCAGTGCTAGAGCTGTCAGCCGGGACAGACACTCCTACGAGCAGTACTTC. V gene TRBV20-1 combines with J gene TRBJ2-7; 7 bases fit TRBD1. Germline V gene sequence: CDR1 DFQATT, CDR2 SNEGSKA (reference sequence). V lost 1 base, J lost 0 bases, and 12 bases stayed unmatched. This CDR3 is built from 17 residues.

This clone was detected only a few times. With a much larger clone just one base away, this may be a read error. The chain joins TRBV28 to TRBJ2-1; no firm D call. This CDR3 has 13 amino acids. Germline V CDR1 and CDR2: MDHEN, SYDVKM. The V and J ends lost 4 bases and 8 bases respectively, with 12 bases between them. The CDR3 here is CASSSIPRYEQFF. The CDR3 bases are TGTGCCAGCAGTTCGATCCCTAGATATGAGCAGTTCTTC. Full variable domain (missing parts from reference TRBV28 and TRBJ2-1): DVKVTQSSRYLVKRTGEKVFLECVQDMDHENMFWYRQDPGLGLRLIYFSYDVKMKEKGDIPEGYSVSREKKERFSLILESASTNQTSMYLCASSSIPRYEQFFGPGTRLTVL.

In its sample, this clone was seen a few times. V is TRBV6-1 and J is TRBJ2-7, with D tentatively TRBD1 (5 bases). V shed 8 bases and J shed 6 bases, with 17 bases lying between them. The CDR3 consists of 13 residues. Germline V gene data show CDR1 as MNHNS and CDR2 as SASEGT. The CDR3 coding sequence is TGTGCCAGCTGCCTTAGGACACCGTCCGAGCAGTACTTC. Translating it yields CASCLRTPSEQYF.

CDR3 sequence (DNA): TGTGCCAGCAGTTACCAACTAGCGGTATGGACCTACAATGAGCAGTTCTTC. Encoded protein: CASSYQLAVWTYNEQFF. The rearrangement joins TRBV6-2 or TRBV6-3 to TRBJ2-1; 8 bases are a match to TRBD2. The J segment lost 2 bases and the V segment lost 2 bases, leaving 8 bases of the junction unmatched. This CDR3 has 17 residues. Germline V lookup: CDR1 MNHEY, CDR2 SVGEGT.

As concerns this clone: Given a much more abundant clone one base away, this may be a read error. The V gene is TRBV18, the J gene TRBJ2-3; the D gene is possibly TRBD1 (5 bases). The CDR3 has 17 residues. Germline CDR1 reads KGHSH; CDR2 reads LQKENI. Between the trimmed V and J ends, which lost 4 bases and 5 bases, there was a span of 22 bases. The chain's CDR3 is CASSQLVHGAPGDTQYF. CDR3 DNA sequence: TGTGCCAGCTCACAACTCGTCCATGGGGCGCCCGGAGATACGCAGTATTTT.

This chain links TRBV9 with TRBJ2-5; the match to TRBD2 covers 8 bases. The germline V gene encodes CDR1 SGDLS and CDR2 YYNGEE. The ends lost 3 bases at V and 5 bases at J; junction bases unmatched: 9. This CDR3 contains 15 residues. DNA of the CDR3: TGTGCCAGCAGCGCCTCGGGACTAGGAGGGGAGACCCAGTACTTC. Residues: CASSASGLGGETQYF.